What follows are 20 T cell receptor beta chains derived from one specimen sequenced in a study of human T cells and chemical hapten exposure. TCRdb reprocessed the RACE reads via MiXCR and lists one record per CDR3 protein. Here the sample spans 80,000 to 100,000 distinct CDR3 sequences, about 10% being singletons. Indicated time point: patch test 2, 6 weeks after DPC sensitization. The treatment denotes: therapeutic diphenylcyclopropenone sensitization with weekly scalp DPC. This sample comprised whole blood, obtained in connection with sensitization to the hapten diphenylcyclopropenone (DPC). The receptors here all came from a woman aged 45-59 years with alopecia areata. Some clones in this sample may be carry-over from other donors' samples.

This clonotype came up many times. The rearrangement joins TRBV6-5 to TRBJ1-6, with D unclear. The CDR3 has 17 amino acids. CDR1 and CDR2 from the germline V gene are MNHEY and SVGAGI. Trimming shortened V by 0 bases and J by 6 bases, and 15 bases separated the two germline ends. In DNA, the CDR3 is TGTGCCAGCAGTTACTCGAGGACCAGGCCAAGTAATTCACCCCTCCACTTT. Its translation is CASSYSRTRPSNSPLHF.

This clonotype was counted many times. This sequence joins TRBV29-1 and TRBJ2-5, with 7 bases matching TRBD1. The ends lost 1 base at V and 1 base at J; junction bases unmatched: 3. Germline V gives CDR1 SQVTM, CDR2 ANQGSEA. This CDR3 comprises 14 residues. The CDR3: CSVEVGTAQETQYF. Written as DNA, the CDR3 is TGCAGCGTTGAAGTAGGGACAGCCCAAGAGACCCAGTACTTC.

This clonotype was recorded at least ten times. J is TRBJ1-1 and V is TRBV5-1; D call uncertain. In germline, CDR1 is SGHRS, CDR2 YFSETQ. There are 13 residues in the CDR3. V lost 2 bases and J 1 base, leaving 6 bases between the germline ends. CDR3 sequence: CASSLTTNTEAFF. As DNA, the CDR3 is TGCGCCAGCAGCTTAACAACGAACACTGAAGCTTTCTTT.

This clonotype was counted only a few times. The chain recombines TRBV11-3 with TRBJ2-3; tentatively, D is TRBD1 or TRBD2 (6 bases each). V dropped 5 bases and J dropped 5 bases, with 17 bases sitting between them. This CDR3 spans 15 amino acids. Germline CDR1 is SGHNT and CDR2 is YENEEA. CDR3 DNA: TGTGCCAGCAGCCCTAAGGGGGGCAACCGAGATACGCAGTATTTT. This gives the protein CASSPKGGNRDTQYF.

This clonotype has more than one count but fewer than ten. The rearrangement uses TRBV6-5 and TRBJ2-7; 8 bases map to TRBD1. The CDR3 is 15 amino acids. The V gene's germline CDR1 is MNHEY and CDR2 SVGAGI. V lost 4 bases and J lost 4; bases outside the gene matches: 9. The CDR3 DNA sequence: TGTGCCAGCAGTTCAAGACAGGGGAATAGATACGAGCAGTACTTC. This encodes CASSSRQGNRYEQYF.

The genes are TRBV12-3 or TRBV12-4 and TRBJ1-6, with 9 bases lining up with TRBD1. There are 15 residues in the CDR3. After removal of 5 bases from V and 10 bases from J, the junction contained 9 bases not matched to a gene. The CDR3 spells CASSRPGQGNSPLHF. DNA of the CDR3: TGTGCCAGCAGTCGTCCGGGACAGGGCAACTCACCCCTCCACTTT.

This clonotype was found a few times. This chain uses TRBV29-1 with TRBJ2-7; 10 bases are shared with TRBD2. The trim removed 4 bases at V and 6 bases at J, leaving 6 bases unmatched. Germline V gene sequence: CDR1 SQVTM, CDR2 ANQGSEA. The CDR3 contains 13 residues. The CDR3: CSVGPSGSIEQYF. As DNA, the CDR3 is TGCAGCGTTGGTCCTAGCGGGAGCATCGAGCAGTACTTC.

This clonotype has ten or more counts. The V and J genes are TRBV21-1 and TRBJ2-3; the table assigns TRBD2, which was not confirmed against the DNA. TRBV21-1 is assigned pseudogene status. The CDR3 loop spans 21 amino acids. CDR3 sequence reads: CASSKDADRGTLAGVTDTQYF. In DNA form, the CDR3 reads TGTGCCAGCAGCAAAGATGCGGACAGGGGAACGCTAGCGGGAGTCACAGATACGCAGTATTTT.

This clonotype came up a few times. J is TRBJ1-3 and V is TRBV5-1, with a weak D call TRBD1 (6 bases). V lost 1 base and J lost 0, with 11 bases in between. This CDR3 is built from 16 residues. From germline, CDR1 is SGHRS and CDR2 YFSETQ. CDR3 protein: CASSLTGGDSGNTIYF. The CDR3 coding sequence is TGCGCCAGCAGCTTGACTGGGGGCGACTCTGGAAACACCATATATTTT.

This clonotype was observed a handful of times. The chain carries TRBV18 and TRBJ2-1; the match to TRBD1 covers 12 bases. The CDR3 sequence is 15 residues long. Germline values: CDR1 KGHSH, CDR2 LQKENI. J was trimmed by 4 bases and V by 4 bases; bases with no gene match: 2. The CDR3 protein is CASSRDRGLYNEQFF. The CDR3 DNA reads TGTGCCAGCTCACGGGACAGGGGGCTTTACAATGAGCAGTTCTTC. Supplemented by reference TRBV18 and TRBJ2-1, the full variable domain reads NAGVMQNPRHLVRRRGQEARLRCSPMKGHSHVYWYRQLPEEGLKFMVYLQKENIIDESGMPKERFSAEFPKEGPSILRIQQVVRGDSAAYFCASSRDRGLYNEQFFGPGTRLTVL.

This clonotype came up a few times. The chain links TRBV25-1 to TRBJ2-1; the match to TRBD2 covers 11 bases. With 0 bases clipped from V and 0 bases from J, the junction kept 4 bases outside the gene matches. The CDR3 totals 18 residues. From germline, CDR1 is MGHDK and CDR2 SYGVNS. The CDR3 coding sequence is TGTGCCAGCAGTGAATACGGTACTAGCGGGAGCTCCTACAATGAGCAGTTCTTC. This codes for CASSEYGTSGSSYNEQFF.

Only a few counts were recorded for this clonotype. The chain is built from TRBV4-1 and TRBJ1-4; unclear D gene. CDR1 and CDR2 (germline): MGHRA, YSYEKL. CDR3 length: 16 amino acids. Between the trimmed V and J ends, which lost 0 bases and 2 bases, there was a span of 10 bases. The CDR3 sequence: CASSQDWAGTNEKLFF. CDR3 in DNA: TGCGCCAGCAGCCAAGATTGGGCAGGTACTAATGAAAAACTGTTTTTT.

CDR3 sequence: CASSGRRGRDEQYF. The DNA for the CDR3 is TGTGCCAGCAGTGGCCGTCGGGGGCGGGACGAGCAGTACTTC. The rearrangement joins TRBV6-5 to TRBJ2-7, with D perhaps assigned TRBD1 or TRBD2 (6 bases each). The CDR3 has 14 residues. In germline, CDR1 is MNHEY, CDR2 SVGAGI. Trimming pared 5 bases from V and 5 bases from J, leaving 16 bases between.

This clonotype has a handful of counts. This chain connects TRBV20-1 to TRBJ2-1; maybe TRBD1 (5 bases). CDR3 size: 13 residues. CDR1 and CDR2 from the germline V gene are DFQATT and SNEGSKA (reference sequence). The ends were cut back, 5 bases at V and 5 bases at J, with 13 bases in the middle. This CDR3 reads CSAGAIFHNEQFF. CDR3 DNA: TGCAGTGCTGGGGCCATTTTCCACAATGAGCAGTTCTTC.

In its sample, this clonotype was seen many times. The chain links TRBV7-2 to TRBJ2-3; D gene unclear. Trimming removed 3 bases at V and 7 bases at J, with 11 bases between. Germline CDR1 SGHTA, CDR2 FQGNSA. The CDR3 is 13 residues long. CDR3: CASSLAVGNTQYF. The CDR3 DNA sequence: TGTGCCAGCAGCTTGGCGGTCGGAAATACGCAGTATTTT. Full variable domain (remainder filled in from reference TRBV7-2 and TRBJ2-3): GAGVSQSPSNKVTEKGKDVELRCDPISGHTALYWYRQSLGQGLEFLIYFQGNSAPDKSGLPSDRFSAERTGGSVSTLTIQRTQQEDSAVYLCASSLAVGNTQYFGPGTRLTVL.

This clonotype was counted between two and nine times. This sequence joins TRBV5-1 and TRBJ1-4; a possible D gene is TRBD1 (5 bases). This CDR3 has 16 amino acids. Trimming left V 0 bases short and J 0 bases short, with 9 bases between. Germline V CDR1 and CDR2: SGHRS, YFSETQ. In DNA form, the CDR3 reads TGCGCCAGCAGCTTGGTTTCAGGGCCAACTAATGAAAAACTGTTTTTT. This gives the protein CASSLVSGPTNEKLFF.

The gene calls are TRBV6-2 or TRBV6-3 and TRBJ2-5, with a possible D match to TRBD2 (5 bases). Germline V CDR1 and CDR2: MNHEY, SVGEGT. The CDR3 sequence is 14 residues long. Trimming took 0 bases from V and 6 from J, leaving 11 bases between them. This chain's CDR3 is CASSYSKEVKTQYF. CDR3 DNA sequence: TGTGCCAGCAGTTACTCGAAGGAGGTTAAGACCCAGTACTTC.

This clonotype turned up a few times. The chain links TRBV15 to TRBJ2-3; no firm D call. The CDR3 consists of 14 residues. The V and J ends lost 0 bases and 2 bases respectively, with 6 bases between them. Germline CDR1 LNHNV, CDR2 YYDKDF (reference sequence). This CDR3 is CATSRDYSTDTQYF. As DNA, the CDR3 is TGTGCCACCAGCAGAGATTACTCCACAGATACGCAGTATTTT.

There are a few counts of this clonotype. This sequence joins TRBV7-8 and TRBJ1-5; 8 bases match TRBD1. The CDR3 extends over 14 amino acids. CDR1 is SGHVS and CDR2 is FQNEAQ in the germline V gene. J gave up 5 bases and V 6 bases, and 6 bases lay outside the gene matches. CDR3 residues: CASREGTGDQPQHF. Written as DNA, the CDR3 is TGTGCCAGCAGGGAGGGGACAGGAGATCAGCCCCAGCATTTT.

The V and J genes are TRBV5-4 and TRBJ2-1, with D perhaps matching TRBD2 (6 bases). There are 14 residues in the CDR3. Per the germline V gene, CDR1 is SGHNT and CDR2 is YYREEE (reference sequence). V shed 3 bases and J shed 6 bases, with 13 bases lying between them. CDR3 in amino acids: CASSWGLSGNEQFF. The CDR3 DNA follows: TGTGCCAGCAGCTGGGGACTCAGCGGCAATGAGCAGTTCTTC.